What follows are 30 T cell receptor beta chains derived from one specimen sequenced in a study of blood T cell repertoires in COVID-19. Clones were read by immunoSEQ multiplex PCR, and TCRdb kept only the in-frame ones, dropping some. Of 130,000 or so clones in the sample, about 79% are singletons; the top ten hold over 9%. Sequencing was carried out using PBMCs or T cells enriched from blood (not recorded which). The receptors here all came from a man aged 45-65 years who had recovered from COVID-19.

This clone has just a few counts. J is TRBJ1-2 and V is TRBV19; D is possibly TRBD1 (6 bases). The CDR3 contains 13 residues. The V gene's germline CDR1 is LNHDA and CDR2 SQIVND (reference sequence). V lost 6 bases to trimming and J lost 4 bases, with 12 bases between them. CDR3 amino acids: CASRNRASYGYTF. CDR3 sequence (DNA): TGTGCCAGTAGGAACAGGGCAAGCTATGGCTACACCTTC. The full variable domain, rest sourced from reference TRBV19 and TRBJ1-2, is DGGITQSPKYLFRKEGQNVTLSCEQNLNHDAMYWYRQDPGQGLRLIYYSQIVNDFQKGDIAEGYSVSREKKESFPLTVTSAQKNPTAFYLCASRNRASYGYTFGSGTRLTVV.

The chain couples TRBV5-1 to TRBJ2-5; D perhaps matches TRBD2 (6 bases). The CDR3 contains 15 residues. Trimming removed 6 bases at V and 3 bases at J, with 18 bases between. Germline loops: CDR1 SGHRS, CDR2 YFSETQ. The CDR3 loop is CASNRLETGEETQYF. Written as DNA, the CDR3 is TGCGCCAGCAACAGACTAGAGACCGGCGAAGAGACCCAGTACTTC.

The J gene is TRBJ1-3, the V gene TRBV6-5, with a possible D match to TRBD1 (6 bases). Trimming removed 2 bases at V and 2 bases at J, with 13 bases between. CDR1 and CDR2 from the germline V gene are MNHEY and SVGAGI. The CDR3 extends over 16 amino acids. This chain's CDR3 is CASSYGQRLPGNTIYF. The CDR3 nucleotides are TGTGCCAGCAGTTACGGACAGCGACTACCTGGAAACACCATATATTTT.

This clone appeared a single time. V and J are TRBV6-2 or TRBV6-3 and TRBJ1-2; D remains unclear. The length of the CDR3 is 13 residues. V was pared by 2 bases and J by 6 bases, with 10 bases between. Germline assignment: CDR1 MNHEY and CDR2 SVGEGT. For the CDR3, the DNA is TGTGCCAGCAGTTACCCCGGGGTGGATGGCTACACCTTC. Protein product: CASSYPGVDGYTF.

This chain joins TRBV27 and TRBJ2-1; tentatively, D is TRBD1 (5 bases). V was clipped by 4 bases and J by 7 bases, with 14 bases between them. This CDR3 spans 14 amino acids. Per the germline V gene, CDR1 is MNHEY and CDR2 is SMNVEV (reference sequence). CDR3: CASSYPRAANEQFF. CDR3 coding DNA: TGTGCCAGCAGTTACCCCAGGGCGGCAAATGAGCAGTTCTTC.

The rearrangement joins TRBV7-9 to TRBJ1-1; perhaps TRBD1 as D (5 bases). The CDR3 length is 14 residues. CDR1 SEHNR and CDR2 FQNEAQ come from the germline V gene (reference sequence). Deletions cut 5 bases from V and 4 bases from J, with 14 bases between. CDR3 DNA: TGTGCCAGCAGCCGGCGTGGGGGAGGCACTGAAGCTTTCTTT. Amino acids: CASSRRGGGTEAFF.

V is TRBV19 and J is TRBJ1-1, with D possibly TRBD1 on 6 matching bases. CDR1 is LNHDA, CDR2 SQIVND, per germline (reference sequence). The CDR3 extends over 12 amino acids. With 9 bases removed from V and 7 bases from J, the gap between germline ends came to 15 bases. CDR3: CASQTPRGEAFF. CDR3 DNA sequence: TGTGCCAGCCAAACCCCCAGGGGTGAAGCTTTCTTT.

CDR3 sequence (DNA): TGCGCCAGCAGTGAGACCGCCCAGGGGATGAACACTGAAGCTTTCTTT. Protein product: CASSETAQGMNTEAFF. The V gene is TRBV10-2, the J gene TRBJ1-1, with D perhaps TRBD1 (6 bases). The CDR3 contains 16 residues. The V gene's germline CDR1 is WSHSY and CDR2 SAAADI. Trimming took off 2 bases at V and 0 bases at J, with 13 bases between the two ends.

This rearrangement joins TRBV30 to TRBJ1-2; a weak D match, TRBD1 (5 bases). The V end lost 1 base, the J end lost 11 bases, and 17 bases lay between the germline ends. The CDR3 is 13 amino acids. CDR1 is GTSNPN and CDR2 is SVGIG in the germline V gene (reference sequence). Written as DNA, the CDR3 is TGTGCCTGGAGTGAGGTCGCGGGGACGGAATACACCTTC. Amino acids: CAWSEVAGTEYTF.

The chain links TRBV5-1 to TRBJ2-5; 10 bases line up with TRBD2. The J segment lost 0 bases and the V segment lost 4 bases, leaving 3 bases of the junction unmatched. CDR3 length equals 15 residues. CDR1 and CDR2 (germline): SGHRS, YFSETQ. The CDR3 DNA is TGCGCCAGCAGCGGTAGCGGGGGGTACCAAGAGACCCAGTACTTC. It codes for CASSGSGGYQETQYF.

V usage is TRBV6-5 and J usage is TRBJ1-6, with D uncertain. CDR1 and CDR2 from the germline V gene are MNHEY and SVGAGI. CDR3 length: 15 amino acids. Trimming stripped 5 bases from V and 7 bases from J, with 15 bases between. CDR3 DNA: TGTGCCAGCAGTATCGAACAGATTGAGAATTCACCCCTCCACTTT. It codes for CASSIEQIENSPLHF.

The rearrangement links TRBV9 to TRBJ1-2, with D possibly being TRBD1 (5 bases). The CDR3 loop spans 16 amino acids. Germline CDR1 is SGDLS and CDR2 is YYNGEE. Trimming stripped 2 bases from V and 3 bases from J, with 17 bases between. The CDR3 is CASSVDQSTADYGYTF. The CDR3 DNA reads TGTGCCAGCAGCGTGGACCAATCGACAGCTGACTATGGCTACACCTTC. The full variable domain, rest sourced from reference TRBV9 and TRBJ1-2, is DSGVTQTPKHLITATGQRVTLRCSPRSGDLSVYWYQQSLDQGLQFLIQYYNGEERAKGNILERFSAQQFPDLHSELNLSSLELGDSALYFCASSVDQSTADYGYTFGSGTRLTVV.

V and J are TRBV19 and TRBJ2-5, with D uncertain. Trimming took 5 bases from V and 1 from J, leaving 8 bases between them. Germline CDR1 and CDR2: LNHDA and SQIVND (reference sequence). The CDR3 is made up of 13 amino acids. CDR3: CASSAKSQETQYF. The CDR3 coding sequence is TGTGCCAGTAGTGCAAAGAGCCAAGAGACCCAGTACTTC.

This clone was recorded only once. V gene TRBV27 combines with J gene TRBJ1-6; 9 bases line up with TRBD1. Trimming cost V 3 bases and J 10 bases; bases outside gene matches: 7. This CDR3 has 15 amino acids. Germline CDR1 MNHEY, CDR2 SMNVEV (reference sequence). Here the CDR3 reads CASSFRTGERSPLHF. In nucleotides, the CDR3 is TGTGCCAGCAGTTTTAGGACAGGGGAAAGATCACCCCTCCACTTT.

The chain employs TRBV6-2 or TRBV6-3 and TRBJ1-6, with 8 bases identical to TRBD1. Germline lookup yields CDR1 MNHEY and CDR2 SVGEGT. With 4 bases clipped from V and 1 base from J, the junction kept 3 bases outside the gene matches. CDR3 length: 16 residues. The CDR3 region is CASSSTGGSYNSPLHF. The CDR3 nucleotides are TGTGCCAGCAGTTCTACAGGGGGATCCTATAATTCACCCCTCCACTTT.

The chain recombines TRBV27 with TRBJ2-1, with D perhaps TRBD2 (6 bases). Germline V gives CDR1 MNHEY, CDR2 SMNVEV (reference sequence). The CDR3 is made up of 14 amino acids. V lost 5 bases and J lost 6, with 14 bases in between. The CDR3 loop reads CASSPRTTGNEQFF. In nucleotides, the CDR3 is TGTGCCAGCAGTCCCAGGACTACAGGCAATGAGCAGTTCTTC.

This clone was observed once. The chain is built from TRBV18 and TRBJ1-1; 8 bases are a match to TRBD1. V was clipped by 4 bases and J by 4 bases; unmatched bases: 5. The CDR3 runs 14 residues. Germline values: CDR1 KGHSH, CDR2 LQKENI. The CDR3 DNA sequence: TGTGCCAGCTCACTGGACAGGGTCAGCACTGAAGCTTTCTTT. As protein: CASSLDRVSTEAFF.

This clone was detected only a few times. The rearrangement links TRBV21-1 to TRBJ1-3. TRBV21-1 is described as a pseudogene. The CDR3 spans 16 residues. This CDR3 reads CASSKRGGAHGNTIYF. CDR3 sequence (DNA): TGTGCCAGCAGCAAACGAGGGGGGGCGCATGGAAACACCATATATTTT.

The V and J genes are TRBV7-2 and TRBJ2-7, with D perhaps TRBD2 (6 bases). Trimming removed 3 bases at V and 0 bases at J, with 18 bases between. Germline CDR1 SGHTA, CDR2 FQGNSA. This CDR3 is 17 amino acids long. The CDR3 nucleotides read TGTGCCAGCAGCTTTGGCCTCTCGCCCGGGAGCTCCTACGAGCAGTACTTC. This codes for CASSFGLSPGSSYEQYF.

The V gene is TRBV11-3, the J gene TRBJ1-1, with D tentatively TRBD1 (5 bases). The CDR3 spans 17 residues. Germline CDR1 SGHNT, CDR2 YENEEA. V lost 8 bases and J lost 1, with 23 bases in between. In DNA form, the CDR3 reads TGTGCCAGCCCATTAGGAGGGGCGGCGGGGAGGAACACTGAAGCTTTCTTT. Protein product: CASPLGGAAGRNTEAFF.

The rearrangement uses TRBV7-9 and TRBJ2-7; TRBD2 matches at 16 bases. Germline V lookup: CDR1 SEHNR, CDR2 FQNEAQ (reference sequence). The junction had 5 bases not matched to a gene; V was cut back by 2 bases and J by 4 bases. The CDR3 totals 17 residues. The CDR3 DNA follows: TGTGCCAGCAGCTTATCCGGGACTAGCGGGGGGGGTTACGAGCAGTACTTC. Translation gives CASSLSGTSGGGYEQYF.

This rearrangement joins TRBV29-1 to TRBJ2-2, with 9 bases aligning to TRBD2. Germline V gives CDR1 SQVTM, CDR2 ANQGSEA. CDR3 length equals 14 residues. The CDR3 DNA reads as TGCAGTGGGGCCCTAGCGGGGAATAAAGAGGAGCTGTTTTTT. It codes for CSGALAGNKEELFF.

This rearrangement joins TRBV7-2 to TRBJ2-2; D is perhaps TRBD1 (5 bases). Germline V lookup: CDR1 SGHTA, CDR2 FQGNSA. V was cut by 5 bases and J by 1 base, with 8 bases left in between. The CDR3 totals 14 residues. CDR3 DNA sequence: TGTGCCAGCAGCAGGGGCGGGAACACCGGGGAGCTGTTTTTT. Translated, it gives CASSRGGNTGELFF. Supplemented by reference TRBV7-2 and TRBJ2-2, the full variable domain reads GAGVSQSPSNKVTEKGKDVELRCDPISGHTALYWYRQSLGQGLEFLIYFQGNSAPDKSGLPSDRFSAERTGGSVSTLTIQRTQQEDSAVYLCASSRGGNTGELFFGEGSRLTVL.

V usage is TRBV5-6 and J usage is TRBJ1-1, with TRBD1 matching over 9 bases. This CDR3 is 15 amino acids long. With 2 bases clipped from V and 5 bases from J, the junction kept 7 bases outside the gene matches. Per the germline V gene, CDR1 is SGHDT and CDR2 is YYEEEE. For the CDR3, the DNA is TGTGCCAGCAGCTTCGGGACAGGGTTGGGGACTGAAGCTTTCTTT. This gives the protein CASSFGTGLGTEAFF.

DNA for the CDR3: TGTGCCACCACAAAGGGGACAGAAAAAAACATTCAGTACTTC. Translation: CATTKGTEKNIQYF. The chain uses TRBV15 and TRBJ2-4, with 7 positions matching TRBD1. Germline CDR1 is LNHNV and CDR2 is YYDKDF (reference sequence). Germline trimming cut 7 bases from V and 4 bases from J; bases unmatched to any gene: 7. The CDR3 sequence is 14 residues long.

The chain recombines TRBV4-2 with TRBJ2-7, with 12 bases identical to TRBD1. Per germline, CDR1 LGHNA and CDR2 YNFKEQ. The CDR3 spans 17 residues. Unmatched junction bases numbered 9, after V lost 3 bases and J lost 3 bases. The CDR3 loop reads CASSQGLRDRGLYEQYF. CDR3 DNA sequence: TGTGCCAGCAGCCAGGGGCTCCGGGACAGGGGGCTCTACGAGCAGTACTTC.

This chain connects TRBV19 to TRBJ1-1; 8 bases match TRBD1. The CDR3 length is 15 residues. Per the germline V gene, CDR1 is LNHDA and CDR2 is SQIVND (reference sequence). Losses at the gene ends were 3 bases for V and 1 base for J; bases not matched to a gene: 4. This CDR3 reads CASSIGTGKNTEAFF. The CDR3, as DNA: TGTGCCAGTAGTATCGGGACAGGTAAGAACACTGAAGCTTTCTTT.

V and J are TRBV19 and TRBJ2-3; no clear D gene. V was trimmed by 4 bases and J by 4 bases, leaving 12 bases between them. CDR1 and CDR2 from the germline V gene are LNHDA and SQIVND (reference sequence). There are 14 residues in the CDR3. The chain's CDR3 is CASSNPGSADTQYF. CDR3 nucleotide sequence: TGTGCCAGTAGTAACCCAGGATCCGCAGATACGCAGTATTTT.

J is TRBJ1-5 and V is TRBV7-2; the match to TRBD1 covers 12 bases. The junction had 3 bases not matched to a gene; V was cut back by 6 bases and J by 6 bases. This CDR3 contains 14 residues. Germline V gene lookup returns CDR1 SGHTA and CDR2 FQGNSA. The CDR3 reads CASSRDRGLQPQHF. The CDR3, as DNA: TGTGCCAGCAGTCGGGACAGGGGGCTTCAGCCCCAGCATTTT.

V and J are TRBV3-1 (or the pseudogene TRBV3-2) and TRBJ1-2; tentatively, D is TRBD1 (6 bases). Germline CDR1 LGHDT, CDR2 YNNKEL (reference sequence). The CDR3 is 14 amino acids. V was shortened by 1 base and J by 4 bases, with 10 bases between the two germline ends. DNA of the CDR3: TGTGCCAGCAGCCAAGCCCCAGGGGCCTATGGCTACACCTTC. Translated, it gives CASSQAPGAYGYTF.